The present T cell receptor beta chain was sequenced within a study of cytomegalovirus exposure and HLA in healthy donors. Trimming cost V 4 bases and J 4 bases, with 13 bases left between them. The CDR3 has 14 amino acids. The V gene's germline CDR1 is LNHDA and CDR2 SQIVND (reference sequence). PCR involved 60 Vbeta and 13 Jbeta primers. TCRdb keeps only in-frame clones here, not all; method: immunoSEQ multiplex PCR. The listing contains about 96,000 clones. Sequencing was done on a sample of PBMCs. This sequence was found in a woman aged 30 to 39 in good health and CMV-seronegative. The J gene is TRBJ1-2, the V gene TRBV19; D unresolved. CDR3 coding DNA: TGTGCCAGTAGTACAACCCTTGAGGGCTATGGCTACACCTTC. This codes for CASSTTLEGYGYTF.